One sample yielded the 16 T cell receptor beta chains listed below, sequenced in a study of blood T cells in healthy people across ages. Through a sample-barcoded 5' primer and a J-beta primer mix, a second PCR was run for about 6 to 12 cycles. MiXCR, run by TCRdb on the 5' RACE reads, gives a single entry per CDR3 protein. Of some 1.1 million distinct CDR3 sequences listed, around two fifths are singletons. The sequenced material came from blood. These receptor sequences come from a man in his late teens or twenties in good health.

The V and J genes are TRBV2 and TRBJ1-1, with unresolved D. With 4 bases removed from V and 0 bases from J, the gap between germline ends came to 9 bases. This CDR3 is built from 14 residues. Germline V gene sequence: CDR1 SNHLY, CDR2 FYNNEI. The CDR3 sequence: CASSVREMNTEAFF. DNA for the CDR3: TGTGCCAGCAGTGTGAGAGAGATGAACACTGAAGCTTTCTTT.

The CDR3 loop is CASNQQGDTGELFF. CDR3 bases: TGTGCCAGCAACCAACAAGGGGACACCGGGGAGCTGTTTTTT. The chain carries TRBV7-2 and TRBJ2-2; D is possibly TRBD1 (5 bases). This CDR3 region has 14 residues. Looked up from germline, CDR1 is SGHTA and CDR2 is FQGNSA. Deletions cut 7 bases from V and 3 bases from J, with 12 bases between.

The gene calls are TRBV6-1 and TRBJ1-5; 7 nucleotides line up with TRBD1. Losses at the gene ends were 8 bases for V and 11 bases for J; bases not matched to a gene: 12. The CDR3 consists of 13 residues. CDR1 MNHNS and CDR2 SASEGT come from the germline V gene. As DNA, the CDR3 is TGTGCCAGCTCGGCGACAGGGAGTAAGGCCCAGCATTTT. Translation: CASSATGSKAQHF.

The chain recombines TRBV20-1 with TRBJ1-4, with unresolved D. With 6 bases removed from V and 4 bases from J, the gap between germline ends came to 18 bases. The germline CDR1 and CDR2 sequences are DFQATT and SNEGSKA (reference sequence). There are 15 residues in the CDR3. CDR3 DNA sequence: TGCAGTGCCAGCGCAAAGGACCGCATTAATGAAAAACTGTTTTTT. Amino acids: CSASAKDRINEKLFF.

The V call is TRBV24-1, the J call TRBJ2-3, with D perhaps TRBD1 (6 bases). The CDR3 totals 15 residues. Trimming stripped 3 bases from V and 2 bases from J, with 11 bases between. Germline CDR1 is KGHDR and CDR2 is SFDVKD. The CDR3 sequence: CATSDLQGPTDTQYF. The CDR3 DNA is TGTGCCACCAGTGATCTACAGGGACCCACAGATACGCAGTATTTT.

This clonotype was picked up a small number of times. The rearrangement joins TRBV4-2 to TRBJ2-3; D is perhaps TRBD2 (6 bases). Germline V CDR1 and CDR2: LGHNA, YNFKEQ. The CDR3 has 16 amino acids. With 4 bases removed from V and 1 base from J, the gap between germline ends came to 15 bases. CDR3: CASSLTLRGGTDTQYF. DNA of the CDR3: TGTGCCAGCAGCCTAACTCTGCGCGGGGGCACAGATACGCAGTATTTT.

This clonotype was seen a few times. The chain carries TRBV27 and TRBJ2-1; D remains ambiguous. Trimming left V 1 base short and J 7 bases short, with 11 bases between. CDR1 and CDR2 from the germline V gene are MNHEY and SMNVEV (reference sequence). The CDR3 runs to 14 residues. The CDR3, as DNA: TGTGCCAGCAGTTTATTGGGCAGTATGAATGAGCAGTTCTTC. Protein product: CASSLLGSMNEQFF.

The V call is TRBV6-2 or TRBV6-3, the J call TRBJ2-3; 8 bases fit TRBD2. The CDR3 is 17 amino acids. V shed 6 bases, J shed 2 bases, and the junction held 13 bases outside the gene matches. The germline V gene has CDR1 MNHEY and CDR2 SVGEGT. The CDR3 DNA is TGTGCCAGCAGCCGCCCACCGGGACTAGGGTTCACAGATACGCAGTATTTT. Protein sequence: CASSRPPGLGFTDTQYF.

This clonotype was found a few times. CDR3 DNA: TGTGCCAGCAGACAGGGTACCTTGAACACTGAAGCTTTCTTT. Residues: CASRQGTLNTEAFF. This chain uses TRBV2 with TRBJ1-1; a weak D match, TRBD1 (6 bases). V lost 6 bases to trimming and J lost 0 bases, with 11 bases between them. The germline gives CDR1 SNHLY, CDR2 FYNNEI. The CDR3 sequence is 14 residues long.

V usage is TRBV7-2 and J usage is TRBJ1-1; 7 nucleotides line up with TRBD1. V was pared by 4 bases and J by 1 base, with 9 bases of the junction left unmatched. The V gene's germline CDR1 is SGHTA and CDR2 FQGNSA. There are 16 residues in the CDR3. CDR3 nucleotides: TGTGCCAGCAGCTACAACCTCCGGGACAGGAACACTGAAGCTTTCTTT. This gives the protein CASSYNLRDRNTEAFF.

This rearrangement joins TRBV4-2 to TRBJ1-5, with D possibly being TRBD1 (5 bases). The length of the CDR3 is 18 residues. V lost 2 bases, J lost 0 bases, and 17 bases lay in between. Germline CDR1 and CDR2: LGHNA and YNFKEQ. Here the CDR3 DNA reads TGTGCCAGCAGCCAAATTTGGTCCCGGGACGGTAGCAATCAGCCCCAGCATTTT. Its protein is CASSQIWSRDGSNQPQHF.

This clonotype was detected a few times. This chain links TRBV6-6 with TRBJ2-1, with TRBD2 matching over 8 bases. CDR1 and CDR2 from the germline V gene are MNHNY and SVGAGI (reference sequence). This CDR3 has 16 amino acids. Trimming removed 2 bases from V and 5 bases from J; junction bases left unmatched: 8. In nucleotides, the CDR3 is TGTGCCAGCAGTTACCCCCAGTCGGGGGGGCACAATGAGCAGTTCTTC. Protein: CASSYPQSGGHNEQFF.

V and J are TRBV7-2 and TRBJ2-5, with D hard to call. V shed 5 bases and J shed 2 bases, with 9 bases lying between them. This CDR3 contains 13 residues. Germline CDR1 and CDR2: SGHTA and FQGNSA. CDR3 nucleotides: TGTGCCAGCAGCCCCCAGTCTCAAGAGACCCAGTACTTC. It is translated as CASSPQSQETQYF.

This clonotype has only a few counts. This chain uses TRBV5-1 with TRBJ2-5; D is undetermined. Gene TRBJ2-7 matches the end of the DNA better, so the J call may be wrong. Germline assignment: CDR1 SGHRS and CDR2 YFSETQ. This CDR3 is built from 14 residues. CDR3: CASSPSLTTYEQYF. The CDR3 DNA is TGCGCCAGCAGCCCATCGTTAACAACATACGAGCAGTACTTC.

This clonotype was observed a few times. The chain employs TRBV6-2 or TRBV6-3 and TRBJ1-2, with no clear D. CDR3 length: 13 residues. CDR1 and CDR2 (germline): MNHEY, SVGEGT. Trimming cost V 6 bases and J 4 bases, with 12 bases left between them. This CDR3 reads CASRLGVFYGYTF. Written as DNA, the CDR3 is TGTGCCAGCAGACTCGGGGTTTTCTATGGCTACACCTTC.

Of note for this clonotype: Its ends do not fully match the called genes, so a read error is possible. The CDR3 DNA sequence: TGTAGTGCTAGAGATTGGGCAGGGGACAATCAGCCCCAGCATTTT. Its protein is CSARDWAGDNQPQHF. The chain employs TRBV20-1 and TRBJ1-5, with TRBD1 as a possible D gene (6 bases). Germline values: CDR1 DFQATT, CDR2 SNEGSKA (reference sequence). This CDR3 contains 15 residues.